This entry lists 6 T cell receptor beta chains sequenced from one sample in a study of CD8 T cells in ankylosing spondylitis (dated by TCRdb to 2016 to 2017). The library was prepared using 5' RACE. TCRdb shows the sequencer as Illumina HiSeq 2500. The public reads were reprocessed in TCRdb via fastp at Q25 and MiXCR, keeping in-frame beta chains. Each entry merges the rows of one CDR3 protein and shows their most common DNA and genes. Across this sample there are 180,000 or so distinct CDR3 sequences, with approximately 10% seen only once. The ten largest clones represent 29% of the sample. Sequenced input: blood, either unsorted or a sorted T cell fraction (not recorded which). These receptor sequences come from a male donor with ankylosing spondylitis or in good health (not recorded which).

Only a few counts were recorded for this clonotype. The rearrangement links TRBV28 to TRBJ1-4; no clear D. Germline loops: CDR1 MDHEN, CDR2 SYDVKM. Trimming removed 4 bases from V and 0 bases from J, with 18 bases in between. This CDR3 is built from 18 residues. Here the CDR3 reads CASSSQTTEGATNEKLFF. The CDR3 region has the DNA TGTGCCAGCAGTTCGCAGACCACCGAGGGTGCAACTAATGAAAAACTGTTTTTT.

This clonotype has a count of ten or more. The chain couples TRBV7-2 to TRBJ2-2, with 7 bases identical to TRBD2. This CDR3 spans 15 amino acids. The ends lost 3 bases at V and 6 bases at J; junction bases unmatched: 7. Germline V gene sequence: CDR1 SGHTA, CDR2 FQGNSA. The CDR3 DNA reads as TGTGCCAGCAGCTTTTTGGCAGGGAGGGCCGGGGAGCTGTTTTTT. Encoded protein: CASSFLAGRAGELFF.

This clonotype was found a few times. The chain is built from TRBV11-3 and TRBJ2-3, with 10 bases fitting TRBD2. This CDR3 is built from 16 residues. The junction had 7 bases not matched to a gene; V was cut back by 5 bases and J by 2 bases. Germline CDR1 reads SGHNT; CDR2 reads YENEEA. CDR3 amino acids: CASSEGLAPDTDTQYF. CDR3 DNA: TGTGCCAGCAGCGAGGGACTAGCGCCCGACACAGATACGCAGTATTTT. Full variable domain (rest looked up from reference TRBV11-3 and TRBJ2-3): EAGVVQSPRYKIIEKKQPVAFWCNPISGHNTLYWYLQNLGQGPELLIRYENEEAVDDSQLPKDRFSAERLKGVDSTLKIQPAELGDSAVYLCASSEGLAPDTDTQYFGPGTRLTVL.

This clonotype has at least ten counts. The V and J genes are TRBV5-1 and TRBJ1-4; 8 bases are a match to TRBD1. The junction had 3 bases not matched to a gene; V was cut back by 5 bases and J by 0 bases. CDR1 SGHRS and CDR2 YFSETQ come from the germline V gene. CDR3 length: 15 amino acids. The chain's CDR3 is CASRDRVATNEKLFF. CDR3 DNA sequence: TGCGCCAGCAGGGACAGGGTCGCAACTAATGAAAAACTGTTTTTT.

This chain links TRBV9 with TRBJ2-2; D gene ambiguous. Germline V gene data show CDR1 as SGDLS and CDR2 as YYNGEE. The germline V and J ends were trimmed by 0 bases and 7 bases, with 13 bases remaining between them. The CDR3 covers 15 residues. Written as DNA, the CDR3 is TGTGCCAGCAGCGTAGACCAGGTGGATAACGGGGAGCTGTTTTTT. Amino acids: CASSVDQVDNGELFF. Together with reference TRBV9 and TRBJ2-2, the CDR3 gives the full variable domain: DSGVTQTPKHLITATGQRVTLRCSPRSGDLSVYWYQQSLDQGLQFLIQYYNGEERAKGNILERFSAQQFPDLHSELNLSSLELGDSALYFCASSVDQVDNGELFFGEGSRLTVL.

This clonotype has ten or more counts. V gene TRBV5-1 combines with J gene TRBJ2-7, with D unresolved. Per the germline V gene, CDR1 is SGHRS and CDR2 is YFSETQ. The CDR3 has 14 amino acids. V was trimmed by 0 bases and J by 0 bases, leaving 7 bases between them. The CDR3 reads CASSLGRSSYEQYF. For the CDR3, the DNA is TGCGCCAGCAGCTTGGGGAGAAGCTCCTACGAGCAGTACTTC.